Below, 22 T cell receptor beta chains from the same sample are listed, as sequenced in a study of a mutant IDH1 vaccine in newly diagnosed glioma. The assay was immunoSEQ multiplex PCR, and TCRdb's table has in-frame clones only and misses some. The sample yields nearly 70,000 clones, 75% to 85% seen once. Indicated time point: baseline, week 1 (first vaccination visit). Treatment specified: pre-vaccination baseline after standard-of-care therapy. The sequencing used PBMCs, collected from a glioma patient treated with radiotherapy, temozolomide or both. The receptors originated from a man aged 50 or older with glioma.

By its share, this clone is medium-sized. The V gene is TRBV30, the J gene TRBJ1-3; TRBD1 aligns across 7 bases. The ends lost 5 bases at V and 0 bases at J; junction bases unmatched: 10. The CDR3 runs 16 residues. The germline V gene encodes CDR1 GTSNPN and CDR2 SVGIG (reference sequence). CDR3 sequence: CAWATGTPDSGNTIYF. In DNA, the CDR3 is TGTGCCTGGGCGACAGGGACTCCCGACTCTGGAAACACCATATATTTT.

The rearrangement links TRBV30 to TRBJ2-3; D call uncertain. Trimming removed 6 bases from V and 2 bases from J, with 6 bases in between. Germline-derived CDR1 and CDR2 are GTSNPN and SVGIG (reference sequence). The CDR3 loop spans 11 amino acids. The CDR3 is CACRVTDTQYF. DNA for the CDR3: TGTGCCTGCCGGGTCACAGATACGCAGTATTTT. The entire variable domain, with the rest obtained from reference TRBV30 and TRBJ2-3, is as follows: SQTIHQWPATLVQPVGSPLSLECTVEGTSNPNLYWYRQAAGRGLQLLFYSVGIGQISSEVPQNLSASRPQDRQFILSSKKLLLSDSGFYLCACRVTDTQYFGPGTRLTVL.

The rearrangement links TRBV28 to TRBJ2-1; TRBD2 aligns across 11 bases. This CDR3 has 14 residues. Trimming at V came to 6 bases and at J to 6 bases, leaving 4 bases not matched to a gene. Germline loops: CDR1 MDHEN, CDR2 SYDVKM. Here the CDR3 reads CASRRTSGFNEQFF. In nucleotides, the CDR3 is TGTGCCAGCAGACGGACTAGCGGGTTCAATGAGCAGTTCTTC.

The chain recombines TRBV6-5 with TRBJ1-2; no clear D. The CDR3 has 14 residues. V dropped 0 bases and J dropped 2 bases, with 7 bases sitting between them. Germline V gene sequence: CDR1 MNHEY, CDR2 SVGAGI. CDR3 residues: CASSYSNFNYGYTF. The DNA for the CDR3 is TGTGCCAGCAGTTACTCGAATTTCAACTATGGCTACACCTTC.

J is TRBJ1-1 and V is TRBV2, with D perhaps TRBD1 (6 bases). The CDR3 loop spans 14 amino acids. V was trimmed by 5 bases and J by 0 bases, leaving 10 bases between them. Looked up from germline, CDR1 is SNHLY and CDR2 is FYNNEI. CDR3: CASSNTGMNTEAFF. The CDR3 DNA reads TGTGCCAGCAGTAATACAGGGATGAACACTGAAGCTTTCTTT.

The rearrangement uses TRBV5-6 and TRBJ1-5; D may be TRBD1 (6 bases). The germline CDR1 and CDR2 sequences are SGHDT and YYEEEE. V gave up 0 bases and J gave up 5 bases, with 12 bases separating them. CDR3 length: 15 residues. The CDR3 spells CASSLGQGRDQPQHF. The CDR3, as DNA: TGTGCCAGCAGCTTGGGGCAGGGGAGGGATCAGCCCCAGCATTTT.

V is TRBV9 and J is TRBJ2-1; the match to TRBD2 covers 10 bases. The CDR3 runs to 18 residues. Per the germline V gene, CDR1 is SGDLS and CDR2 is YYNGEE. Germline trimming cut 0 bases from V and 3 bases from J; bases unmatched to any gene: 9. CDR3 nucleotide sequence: TGTGCCAGCAGCGTAGGAGCGGGGGGGCCCCCCTACTACAATGAGCAGTTCTTC. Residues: CASSVGAGGPPYYNEQFF.

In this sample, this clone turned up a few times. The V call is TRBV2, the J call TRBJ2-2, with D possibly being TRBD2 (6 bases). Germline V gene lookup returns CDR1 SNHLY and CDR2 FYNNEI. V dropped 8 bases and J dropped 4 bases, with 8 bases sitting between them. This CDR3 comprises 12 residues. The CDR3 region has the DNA TGTGCCAGCTACGGGGGCACCGGGGAGCTGTTTTTT. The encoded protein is CASYGGTGELFF.

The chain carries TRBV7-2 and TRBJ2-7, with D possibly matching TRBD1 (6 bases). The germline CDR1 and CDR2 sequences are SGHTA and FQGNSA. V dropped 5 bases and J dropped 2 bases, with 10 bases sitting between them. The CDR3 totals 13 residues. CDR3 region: CASSLKGAYEQYF. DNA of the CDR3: TGTGCCAGCAGCCTCAAGGGGGCCTACGAGCAGTACTTC.

The DNA for the CDR3 is TGTGCCTGGAGTGGGAACGAGCAGTACTTC. Encoded protein: CAWSGNEQYF. This chain uses TRBV30 with TRBJ2-7; D uncertain. Germline CDR1 GTSNPN, CDR2 SVGIG (reference sequence). This CDR3 has 10 amino acids. Between the trimmed V and J ends, which lost 1 base and 5 bases, there was a span of 3 bases.

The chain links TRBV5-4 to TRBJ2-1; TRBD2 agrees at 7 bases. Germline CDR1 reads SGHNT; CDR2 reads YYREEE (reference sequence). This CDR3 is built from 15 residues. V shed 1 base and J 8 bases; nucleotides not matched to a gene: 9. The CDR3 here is CASSLSQRGWDEQFF. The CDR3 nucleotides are TGTGCCAGCAGCTTGTCGCAGCGGGGATGGGATGAGCAGTTCTTC.

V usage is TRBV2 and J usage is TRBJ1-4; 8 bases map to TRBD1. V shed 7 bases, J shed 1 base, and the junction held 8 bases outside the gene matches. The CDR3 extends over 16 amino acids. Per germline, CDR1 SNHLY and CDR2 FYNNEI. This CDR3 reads CASTLRGRGTNEKLFF. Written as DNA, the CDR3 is TGTGCCAGCACCCTCAGGGGGCGGGGAACTAATGAAAAACTGTTTTTT. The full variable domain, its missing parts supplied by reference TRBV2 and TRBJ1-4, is EPEVTQTPSHQVTQMGQEVILRCVPISNHLYFYWYRQILGQKVEFLVSFYNNEISEKSEIFDDQFSVERPDGSNFTLKIRSTKLEDSAMYFCASTLRGRGTNEKLFFGSGTQLSVL.

The CDR3, as DNA: TGTGCCAGCAGTGAAACTCAGGGGAGGGAGCAGTACTTC. Translation: CASSETQGREQYF. The chain links TRBV6-1 to TRBJ2-7; D tentatively reads TRBD1 or TRBD2 (6 bases each). This CDR3 comprises 13 residues. V lost 2 bases, J lost 7 bases, and 12 bases lay in between. Germline lookup yields CDR1 MNHNS and CDR2 SASEGT.

As DNA, the CDR3 is TGTGCCAGCTCACCTCGCCTCTCGACAGGGGGCTCAAGCGAGCAGTACTTC. It encodes CASSPRLSTGGSSEQYF. The rearrangement uses TRBV18 and TRBJ2-7, with 10 nucleotides matching TRBD1. Trimming removed 3 bases from V and 6 bases from J; junction bases left unmatched: 14. CDR1 is KGHSH, CDR2 LQKENI, per germline. The CDR3 runs to 17 residues. Full variable domain (remainder filled in from reference TRBV18 and TRBJ2-7): NAGVMQNPRHLVRRRGQEARLRCSPMKGHSHVYWYRQLPEEGLKFMVYLQKENIIDESGMPKERFSAEFPKEGPSILRIQQVVRGDSAAYFCASSPRLSTGGSSEQYFGPGTRLTVT.

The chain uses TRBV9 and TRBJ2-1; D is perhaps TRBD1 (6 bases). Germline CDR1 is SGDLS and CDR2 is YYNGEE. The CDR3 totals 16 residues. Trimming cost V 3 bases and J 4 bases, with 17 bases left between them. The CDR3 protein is CASSARGMSGYNEQFF. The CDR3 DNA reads TGTGCCAGCAGCGCCAGGGGCATGTCAGGGTACAATGAGCAGTTCTTC.

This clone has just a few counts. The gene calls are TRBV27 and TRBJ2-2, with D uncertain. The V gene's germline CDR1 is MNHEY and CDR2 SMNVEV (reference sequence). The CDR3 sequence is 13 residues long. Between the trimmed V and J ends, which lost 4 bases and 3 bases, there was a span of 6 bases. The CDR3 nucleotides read TGTGCCAGCAGTTACCGCCACACCGGGGAGCTGTTTTTT. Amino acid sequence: CASSYRHTGELFF.

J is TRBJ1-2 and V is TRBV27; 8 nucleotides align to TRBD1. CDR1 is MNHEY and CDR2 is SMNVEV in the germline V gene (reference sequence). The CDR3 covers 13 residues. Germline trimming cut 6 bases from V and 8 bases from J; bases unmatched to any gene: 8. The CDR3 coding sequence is TGTGCCAGCAGCCAACAGGGGGACAGGGGCTACACCTTC. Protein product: CASSQQGDRGYTF.

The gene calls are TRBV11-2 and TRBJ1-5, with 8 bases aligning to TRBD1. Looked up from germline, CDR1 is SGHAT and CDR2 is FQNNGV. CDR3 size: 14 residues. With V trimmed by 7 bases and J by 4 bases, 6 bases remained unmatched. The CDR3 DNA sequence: TGTGCCAGCAAGAGCAGGGGGCCAAATCAGCCCCAGCATTTT. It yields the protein CASKSRGPNQPQHF.

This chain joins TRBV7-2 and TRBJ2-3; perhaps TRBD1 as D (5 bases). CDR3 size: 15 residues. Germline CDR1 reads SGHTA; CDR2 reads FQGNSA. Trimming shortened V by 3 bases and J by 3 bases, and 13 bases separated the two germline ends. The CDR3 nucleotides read TGTGCCAGCAGCTTCCGGCAGGGAAGAACAGATACGCAGTATTTT. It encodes CASSFRQGRTDTQYF.

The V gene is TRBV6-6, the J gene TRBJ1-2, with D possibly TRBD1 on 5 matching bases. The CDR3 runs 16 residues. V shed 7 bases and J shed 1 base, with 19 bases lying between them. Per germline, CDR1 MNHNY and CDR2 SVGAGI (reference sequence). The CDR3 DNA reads TGTGCCAGCACCCCCTCCCGGGACCGATATAACTATGGCTACACCTTC. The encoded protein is CASTPSRDRYNYGYTF.

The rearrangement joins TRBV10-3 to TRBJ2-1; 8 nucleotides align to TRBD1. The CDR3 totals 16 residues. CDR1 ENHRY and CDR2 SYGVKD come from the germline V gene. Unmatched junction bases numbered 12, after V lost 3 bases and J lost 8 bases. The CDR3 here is CAISDSDRVEPDEQFF. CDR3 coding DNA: TGTGCCATCAGTGACTCGGACAGGGTAGAACCAGATGAGCAGTTCTTC.

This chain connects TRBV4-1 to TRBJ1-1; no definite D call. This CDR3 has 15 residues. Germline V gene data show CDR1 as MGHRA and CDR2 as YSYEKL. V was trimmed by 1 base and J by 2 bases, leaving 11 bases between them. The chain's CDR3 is CASSQGGQINTEAFF. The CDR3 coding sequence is TGCGCCAGCAGCCAAGGAGGGCAGATAAACACTGAAGCTTTCTTT.